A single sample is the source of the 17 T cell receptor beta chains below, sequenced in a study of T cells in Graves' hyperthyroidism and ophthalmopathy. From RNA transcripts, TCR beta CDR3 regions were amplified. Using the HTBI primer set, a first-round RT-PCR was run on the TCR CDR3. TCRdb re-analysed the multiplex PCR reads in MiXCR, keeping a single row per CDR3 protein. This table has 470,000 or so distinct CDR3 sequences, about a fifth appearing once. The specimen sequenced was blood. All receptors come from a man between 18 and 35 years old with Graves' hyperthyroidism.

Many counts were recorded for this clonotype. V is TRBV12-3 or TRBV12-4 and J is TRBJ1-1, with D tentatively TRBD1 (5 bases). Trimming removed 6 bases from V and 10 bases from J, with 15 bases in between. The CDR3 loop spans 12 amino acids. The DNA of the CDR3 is TGTGCCAGCAGCCCCTCGTCGAGGGGAGCTTTCTTT. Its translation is CASSPSSRGAFF.

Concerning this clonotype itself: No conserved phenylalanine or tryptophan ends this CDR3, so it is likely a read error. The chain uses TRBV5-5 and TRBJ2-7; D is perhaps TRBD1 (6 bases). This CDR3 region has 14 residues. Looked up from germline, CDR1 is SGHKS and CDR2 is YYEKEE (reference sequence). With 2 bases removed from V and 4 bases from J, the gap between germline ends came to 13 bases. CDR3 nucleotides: TGTGCCAGCAGCTTTGGTCAGGGGAGTTACGAGCAGTACTCC. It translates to CASSFGQGSYEQYS.

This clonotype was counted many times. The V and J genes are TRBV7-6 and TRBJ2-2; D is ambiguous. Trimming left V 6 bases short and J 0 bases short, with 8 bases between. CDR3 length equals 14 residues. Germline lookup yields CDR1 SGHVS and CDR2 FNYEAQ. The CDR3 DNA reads TGTGCCAGCAGGGAACAGCCGAACACCGGGGAGCTGTTTTTT. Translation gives CASREQPNTGELFF.

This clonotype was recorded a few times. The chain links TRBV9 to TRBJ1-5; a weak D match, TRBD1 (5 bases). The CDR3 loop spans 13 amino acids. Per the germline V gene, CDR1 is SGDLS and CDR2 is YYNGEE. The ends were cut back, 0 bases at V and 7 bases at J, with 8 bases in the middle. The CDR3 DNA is TGTGCCAGCAGCGTAGCACCAGGGCAGCCCCAGCATTTT. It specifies CASSVAPGQPQHF.

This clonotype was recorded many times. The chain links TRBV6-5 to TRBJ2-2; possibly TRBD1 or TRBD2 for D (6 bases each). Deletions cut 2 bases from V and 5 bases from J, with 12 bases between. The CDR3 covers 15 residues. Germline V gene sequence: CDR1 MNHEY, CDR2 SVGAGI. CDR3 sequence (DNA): TGTGCCAGCAGTTACACGGGGGCGGGTACCGGGGAGCTGTTTTTT. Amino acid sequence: CASSYTGAGTGELFF.

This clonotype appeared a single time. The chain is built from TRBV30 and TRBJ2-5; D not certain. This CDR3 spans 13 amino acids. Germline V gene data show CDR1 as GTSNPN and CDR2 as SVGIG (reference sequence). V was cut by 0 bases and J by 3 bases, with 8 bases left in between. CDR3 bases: TGTGCCTGGAGTGTGTACACCAAAGAGACCCAGTACTTC. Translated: CAWSVYTKETQYF.

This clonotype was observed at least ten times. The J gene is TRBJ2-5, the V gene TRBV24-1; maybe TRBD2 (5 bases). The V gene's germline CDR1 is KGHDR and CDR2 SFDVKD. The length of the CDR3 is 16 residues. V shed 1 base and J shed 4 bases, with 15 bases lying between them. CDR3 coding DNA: TGTGCCACCAGTGATTTTCTAATGGACGGAGGAGAGACCCAGTACTTC. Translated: CATSDFLMDGGETQYF.

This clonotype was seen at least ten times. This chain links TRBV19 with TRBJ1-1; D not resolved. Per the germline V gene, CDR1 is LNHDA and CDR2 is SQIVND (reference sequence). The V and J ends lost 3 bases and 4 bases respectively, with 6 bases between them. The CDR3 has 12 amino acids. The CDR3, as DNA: TGTGCCAGTAGTATCGCGGGCACTGAAGCTTTCTTT. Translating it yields CASSIAGTEAFF.

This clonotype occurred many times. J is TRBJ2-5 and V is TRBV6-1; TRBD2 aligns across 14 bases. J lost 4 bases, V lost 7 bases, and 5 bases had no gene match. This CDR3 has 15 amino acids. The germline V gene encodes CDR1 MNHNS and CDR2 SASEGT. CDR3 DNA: TGTGCCAGCACGACTAGCGGGGGGGTAGGAGAGACCCAGTACTTC. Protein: CASTTSGGVGETQYF.

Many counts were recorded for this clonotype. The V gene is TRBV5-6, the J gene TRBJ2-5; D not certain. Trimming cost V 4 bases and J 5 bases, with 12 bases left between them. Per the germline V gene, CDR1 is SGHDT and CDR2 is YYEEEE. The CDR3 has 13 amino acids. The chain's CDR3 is CASSPPYPETQYF. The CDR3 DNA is TGTGCCAGCAGCCCTCCCTACCCGGAGACCCAGTACTTC.

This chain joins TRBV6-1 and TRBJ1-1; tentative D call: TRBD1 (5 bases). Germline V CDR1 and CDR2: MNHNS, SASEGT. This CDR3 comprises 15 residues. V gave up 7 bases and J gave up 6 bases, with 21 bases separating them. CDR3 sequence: CASTIPDGRGAEAFF. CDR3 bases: TGTGCCAGCACCATTCCTGACGGTCGGGGGGCTGAAGCTTTCTTT.

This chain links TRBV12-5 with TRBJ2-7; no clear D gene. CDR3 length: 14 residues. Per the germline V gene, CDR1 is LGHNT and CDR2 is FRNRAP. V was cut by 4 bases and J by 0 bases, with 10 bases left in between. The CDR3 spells CASGSWAASYEQYF. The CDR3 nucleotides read TGTGCTAGTGGTTCCTGGGCAGCCTCCTACGAGCAGTACTTC.

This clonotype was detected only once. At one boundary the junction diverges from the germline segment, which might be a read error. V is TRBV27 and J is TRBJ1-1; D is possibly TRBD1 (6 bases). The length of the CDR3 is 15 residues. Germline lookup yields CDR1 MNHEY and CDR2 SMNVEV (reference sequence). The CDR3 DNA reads TGTGCCAGCAGTCCCACAGGGCCGATGAACACTGATGCTTTCTTT. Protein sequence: CASSPTGPMNTDAFF.

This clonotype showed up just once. The CDR3 DNA follows: TGTGCCAGCAGTTACAGGCTAGCGGGAGCCCTCGCGAACACCGGGGAGCTGTTTTTT. It codes for CASSYRLAGALANTGELFF. The genes are TRBV6-2 or TRBV6-3 and TRBJ2-2; 10 bases are a match to TRBD2. The CDR3 consists of 19 residues. V lost 2 bases and J lost 0; bases outside the gene matches: 9. Germline V lookup: CDR1 MNHEY, CDR2 SVGEGT.

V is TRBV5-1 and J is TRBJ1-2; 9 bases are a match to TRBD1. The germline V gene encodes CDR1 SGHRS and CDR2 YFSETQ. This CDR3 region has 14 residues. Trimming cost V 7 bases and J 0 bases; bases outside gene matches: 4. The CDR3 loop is CASGQGSSNYGYTF. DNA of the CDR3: TGCGCCAGCGGACAGGGGAGTTCTAACTATGGCTACACCTTC. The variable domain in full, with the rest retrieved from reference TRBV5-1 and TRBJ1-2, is KAGVTQTPRYLIKTRGQQVTLSCSPISGHRSVSWYQQTPGQGLQFLFEYFSETQRNKGNFPGRFSGRQFSNSRSEMNVSTLELGDSALYLCASGQGSSNYGYTFGSGTRLTVV.

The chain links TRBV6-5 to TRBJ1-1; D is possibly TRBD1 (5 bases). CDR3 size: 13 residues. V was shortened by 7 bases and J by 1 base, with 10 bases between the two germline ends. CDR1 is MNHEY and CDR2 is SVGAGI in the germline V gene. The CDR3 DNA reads TGTGCCAGCATTAGGACACCGAACACTGAAGCTTTCTTT. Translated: CASIRTPNTEAFF.

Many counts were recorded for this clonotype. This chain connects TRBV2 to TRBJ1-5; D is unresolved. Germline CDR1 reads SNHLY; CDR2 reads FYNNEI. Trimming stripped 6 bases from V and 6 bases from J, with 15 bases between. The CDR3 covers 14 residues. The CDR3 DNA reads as TGTGCCAGCAGATTTTCTCCGGTGGCTCAGCCCCAGCATTTT. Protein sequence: CASRFSPVAQPQHF.